This T cell receptor (beta chain) was captured in a study of blood T cells in healthy people across ages. This clonotype has only a few counts. Germline values: CDR1 SGHTA, CDR2 FQGNSA. The CDR3 consists of 12 residues. The germline V and J ends were trimmed by 4 bases and 6 bases, with 10 bases remaining between them. With a J-beta primer mix and a sample-barcoded 5' primer, a second PCR ran roughly 6 to 11 cycles. From the 5' RACE reads, TCRdb called clonotypes with MiXCR, one entry per CDR3 protein. The table includes approximately 810,000 distinct CDR3 sequences, under 30% detected once. This chain links TRBV7-2 with TRBJ2-7; D not resolved. The sequencing sample was made of blood. This TCR came from a woman of 80 years or more in good health. The chain's CDR3 is CASSSPGFEQYF. As DNA, the CDR3 is TGTGCCAGCAGCTCGCCCGGATTCGAGCAGTACTTC.